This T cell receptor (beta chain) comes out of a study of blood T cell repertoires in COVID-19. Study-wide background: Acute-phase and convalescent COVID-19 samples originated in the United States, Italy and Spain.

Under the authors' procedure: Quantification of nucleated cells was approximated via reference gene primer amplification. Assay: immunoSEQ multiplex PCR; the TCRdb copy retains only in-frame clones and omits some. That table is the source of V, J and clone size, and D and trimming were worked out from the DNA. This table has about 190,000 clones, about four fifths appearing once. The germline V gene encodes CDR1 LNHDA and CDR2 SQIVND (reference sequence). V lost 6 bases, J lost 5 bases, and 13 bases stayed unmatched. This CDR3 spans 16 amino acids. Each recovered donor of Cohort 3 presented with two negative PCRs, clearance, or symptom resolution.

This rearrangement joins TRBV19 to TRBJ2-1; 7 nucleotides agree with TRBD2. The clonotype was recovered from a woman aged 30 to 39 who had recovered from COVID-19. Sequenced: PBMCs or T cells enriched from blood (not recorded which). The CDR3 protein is CASRPYSGRVNNEQFF. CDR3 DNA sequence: TGTGCCAGTAGACCCTATAGTGGGAGGGTTAACAATGAGCAGTTCTTC.